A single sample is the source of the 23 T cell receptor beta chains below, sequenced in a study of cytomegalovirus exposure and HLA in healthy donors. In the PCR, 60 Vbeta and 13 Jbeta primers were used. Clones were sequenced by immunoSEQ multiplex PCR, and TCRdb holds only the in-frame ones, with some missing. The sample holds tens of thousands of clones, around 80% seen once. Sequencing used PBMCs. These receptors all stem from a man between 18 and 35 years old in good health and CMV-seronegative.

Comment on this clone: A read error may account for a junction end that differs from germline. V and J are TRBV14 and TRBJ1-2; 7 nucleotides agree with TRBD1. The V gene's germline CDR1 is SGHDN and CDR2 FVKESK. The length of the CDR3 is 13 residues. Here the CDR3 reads CASSQEGAYGYTF. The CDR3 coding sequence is TGTGCCAGCAGTCAAGAGGGGGCTTATGGCTACACCTTC.

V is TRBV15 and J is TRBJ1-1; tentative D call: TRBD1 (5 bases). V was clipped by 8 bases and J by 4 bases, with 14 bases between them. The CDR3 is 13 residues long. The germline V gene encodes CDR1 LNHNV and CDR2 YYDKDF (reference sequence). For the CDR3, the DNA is TGTGCCACCGCGGAGGGGCGCGGCACTGAAGCTTTCTTT. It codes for CATAEGRGTEAFF.

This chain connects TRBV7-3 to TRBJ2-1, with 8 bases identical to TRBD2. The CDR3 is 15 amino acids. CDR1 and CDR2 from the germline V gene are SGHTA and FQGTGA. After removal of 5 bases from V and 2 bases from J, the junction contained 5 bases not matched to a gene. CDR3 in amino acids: CASSPSGGAYNEQFF. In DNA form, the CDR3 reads TGTGCCAGCAGCCCATCCGGGGGGGCCTACAATGAGCAGTTCTTC.

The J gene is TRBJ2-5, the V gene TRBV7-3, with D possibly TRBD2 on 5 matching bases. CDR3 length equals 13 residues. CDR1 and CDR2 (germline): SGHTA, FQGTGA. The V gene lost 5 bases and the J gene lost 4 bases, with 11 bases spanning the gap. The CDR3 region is CASSKGGRETQYF. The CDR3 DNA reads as TGTGCCAGCAGCAAGGGCGGGCGAGAGACCCAGTACTTC.

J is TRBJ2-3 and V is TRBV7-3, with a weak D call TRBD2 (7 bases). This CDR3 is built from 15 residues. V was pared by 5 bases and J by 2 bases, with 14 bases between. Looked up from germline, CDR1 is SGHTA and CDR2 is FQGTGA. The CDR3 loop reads CASSDGGHSTDTQYF. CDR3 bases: TGTGCCAGCAGCGACGGGGGGCACTCCACAGATACGCAGTATTTT.

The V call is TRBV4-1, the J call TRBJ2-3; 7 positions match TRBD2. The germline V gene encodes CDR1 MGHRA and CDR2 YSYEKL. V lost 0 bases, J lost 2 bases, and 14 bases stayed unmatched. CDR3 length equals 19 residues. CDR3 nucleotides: TGCGCCAGCAGCCAAGATAAATTGGGAGCGGGACTCATCACAGATACGCAGTATTTT. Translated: CASSQDKLGAGLITDTQYF.

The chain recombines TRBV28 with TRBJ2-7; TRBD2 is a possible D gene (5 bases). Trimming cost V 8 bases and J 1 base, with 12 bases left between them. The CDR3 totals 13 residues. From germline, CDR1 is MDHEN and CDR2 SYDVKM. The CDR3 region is CASARRLSYEQYF. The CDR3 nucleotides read TGTGCCAGCGCACGGAGGTTGTCCTACGAGCAGTACTTC.

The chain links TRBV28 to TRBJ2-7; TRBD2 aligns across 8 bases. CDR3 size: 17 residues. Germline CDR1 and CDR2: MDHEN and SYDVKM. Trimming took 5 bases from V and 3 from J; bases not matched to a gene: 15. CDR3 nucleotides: TGTGCCAGCAGTAAGATCTTGAGCGGGAGCGGGGACTACGAGCAGTACTTC. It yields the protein CASSKILSGSGDYEQYF. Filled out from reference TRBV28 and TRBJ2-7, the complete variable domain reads DVKVTQSSRYLVKRTGEKVFLECVQDMDHENMFWYRQDPGLGLRLIYFSYDVKMKEKGDIPEGYSVSREKKERFSLILESASTNQTSMYLCASSKILSGSGDYEQYFGPGTRLTVT.

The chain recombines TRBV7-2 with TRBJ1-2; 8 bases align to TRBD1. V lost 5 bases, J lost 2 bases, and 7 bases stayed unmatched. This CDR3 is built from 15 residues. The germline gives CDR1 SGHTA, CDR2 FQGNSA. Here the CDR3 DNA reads TGTGCCAGCAGCGCCCACCGACAGGGGAACTATGGCTACACCTTC. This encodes CASSAHRQGNYGYTF. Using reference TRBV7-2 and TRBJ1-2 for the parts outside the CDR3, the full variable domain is GAGVSQSPSNKVTEKGKDVELRCDPISGHTALYWYRQSLGQGLEFLIYFQGNSAPDKSGLPSDRFSAERTGGSVSTLTIQRTQQEDSAVYLCASSAHRQGNYGYTFGSGTRLTVV.

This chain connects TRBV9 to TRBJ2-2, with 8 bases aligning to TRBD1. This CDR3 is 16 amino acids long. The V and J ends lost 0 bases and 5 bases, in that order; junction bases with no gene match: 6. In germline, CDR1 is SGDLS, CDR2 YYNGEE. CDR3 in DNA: TGTGCCAGCAGCGTAGGGTCAGGGGGCAGAACCGGGGAGCTGTTTTTT. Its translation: CASSVGSGGRTGELFF.

CDR3 loop: CASSPERETQYF. As DNA, the CDR3 is TGTGCCAGCTCCCCCGAGCGGGAGACCCAGTACTTC. J is TRBJ2-5 and V is TRBV18; maybe TRBD2 (5 bases). CDR1 is KGHSH and CDR2 is LQKENI in the germline V gene. The V end lost 6 bases, the J end lost 5 bases, and 10 bases lay between the germline ends. The CDR3 covers 12 residues. Full variable domain (rest looked up from reference TRBV18 and TRBJ2-5): NAGVMQNPRHLVRRRGQEARLRCSPMKGHSHVYWYRQLPEEGLKFMVYLQKENIIDESGMPKERFSAEFPKEGPSILRIQQVVRGDSAAYFCASSPERETQYFGPGTRLLVL.

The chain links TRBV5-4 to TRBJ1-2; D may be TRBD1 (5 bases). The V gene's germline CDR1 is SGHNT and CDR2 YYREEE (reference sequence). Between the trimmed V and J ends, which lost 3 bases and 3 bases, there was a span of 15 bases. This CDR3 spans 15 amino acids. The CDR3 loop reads CASSSPGLGDYGYTF. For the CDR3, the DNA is TGTGCCAGCAGCTCCCCGGGACTGGGAGACTATGGCTACACCTTC.

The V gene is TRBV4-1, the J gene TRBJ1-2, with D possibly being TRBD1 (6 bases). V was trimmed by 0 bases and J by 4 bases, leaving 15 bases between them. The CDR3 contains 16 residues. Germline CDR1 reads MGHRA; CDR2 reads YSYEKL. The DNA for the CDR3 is TGCGCCAGCAGCCAAGAGGGGTCAGGGGTACGCTATGGCTACACCTTC. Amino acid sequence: CASSQEGSGVRYGYTF.

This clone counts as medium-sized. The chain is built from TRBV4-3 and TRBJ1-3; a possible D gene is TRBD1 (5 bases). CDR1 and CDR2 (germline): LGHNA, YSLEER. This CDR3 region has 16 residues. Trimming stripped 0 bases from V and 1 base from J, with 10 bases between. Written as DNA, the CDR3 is TGCGCCAGCAGCCAAGAGTTGCCAGGGTCTGGAAACACCATATATTTT. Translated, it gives CASSQELPGSGNTIYF.

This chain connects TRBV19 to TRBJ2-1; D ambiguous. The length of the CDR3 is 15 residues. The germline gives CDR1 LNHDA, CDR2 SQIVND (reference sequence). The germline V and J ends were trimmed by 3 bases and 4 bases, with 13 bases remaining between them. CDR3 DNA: TGTGCCAGTAGTATTTCATTGTCATTGTACAATGAGCAGTTCTTC. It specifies CASSISLSLYNEQFF.

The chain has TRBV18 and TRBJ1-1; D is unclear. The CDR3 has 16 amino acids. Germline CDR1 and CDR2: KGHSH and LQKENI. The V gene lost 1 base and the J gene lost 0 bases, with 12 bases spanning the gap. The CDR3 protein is CASSPLLADMNTEAFF. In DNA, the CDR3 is TGTGCCAGCTCACCACTCCTCGCAGACATGAACACTGAAGCTTTCTTT. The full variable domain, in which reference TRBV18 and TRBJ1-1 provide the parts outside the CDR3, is NAGVMQNPRHLVRRRGQEARLRCSPMKGHSHVYWYRQLPEEGLKFMVYLQKENIIDESGMPKERFSAEFPKEGPSILRIQQVVRGDSAAYFCASSPLLADMNTEAFFGQGTRLTVV.

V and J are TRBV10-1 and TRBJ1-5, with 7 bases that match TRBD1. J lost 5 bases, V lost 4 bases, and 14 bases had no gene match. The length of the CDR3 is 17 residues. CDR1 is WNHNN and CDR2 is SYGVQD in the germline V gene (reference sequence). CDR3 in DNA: TGCGCCAGCAGTGTCCCACCCGACAGGGCGGTCTATCAGCCCCAGCATTTT. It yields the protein CASSVPPDRAVYQPQHF.

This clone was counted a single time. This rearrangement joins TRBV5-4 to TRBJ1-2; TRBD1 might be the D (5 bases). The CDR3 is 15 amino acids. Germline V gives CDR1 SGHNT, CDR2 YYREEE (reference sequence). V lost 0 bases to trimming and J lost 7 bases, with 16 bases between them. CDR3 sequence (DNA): TGTGCCAGCAGCTTGGTTTCAGGGCCATCGGGTGGCTACACCTTC. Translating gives CASSLVSGPSGGYTF.

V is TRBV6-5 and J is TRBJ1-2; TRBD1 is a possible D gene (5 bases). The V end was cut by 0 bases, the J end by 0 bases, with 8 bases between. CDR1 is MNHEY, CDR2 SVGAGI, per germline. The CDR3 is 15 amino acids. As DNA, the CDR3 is TGTGCCAGCAGTTACTCCAGGGCTTCTAACTATGGCTACACCTTC. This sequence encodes CASSYSRASNYGYTF.

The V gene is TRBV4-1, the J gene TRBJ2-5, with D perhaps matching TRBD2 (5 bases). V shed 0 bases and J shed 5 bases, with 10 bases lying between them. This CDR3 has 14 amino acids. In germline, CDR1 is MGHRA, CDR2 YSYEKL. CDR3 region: CASSQDELAETQYF. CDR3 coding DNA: TGCGCCAGCAGCCAAGACGAGCTAGCTGAGACCCAGTACTTC.

The CDR3 nucleotides read TGTGCCGCCAGCGGGAGAGGCGGAGTAGATGAGCAGTTCTTC. It yields the protein CAASGRGGVDEQFF. This chain connects TRBV10-3 to TRBJ2-1; 8 bases are a match to TRBD2. The length of the CDR3 is 14 residues. Trimming removed 11 bases from V and 8 bases from J; junction bases left unmatched: 14. The germline V gene encodes CDR1 ENHRY and CDR2 SYGVKD.

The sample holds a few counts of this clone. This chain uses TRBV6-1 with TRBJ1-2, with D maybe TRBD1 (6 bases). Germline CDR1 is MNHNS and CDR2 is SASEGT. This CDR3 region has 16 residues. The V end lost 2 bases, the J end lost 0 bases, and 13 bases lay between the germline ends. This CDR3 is CASSELADRPNYGYTF. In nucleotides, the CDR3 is TGTGCCAGCAGTGAACTCGCCGACAGGCCTAACTATGGCTACACCTTC.

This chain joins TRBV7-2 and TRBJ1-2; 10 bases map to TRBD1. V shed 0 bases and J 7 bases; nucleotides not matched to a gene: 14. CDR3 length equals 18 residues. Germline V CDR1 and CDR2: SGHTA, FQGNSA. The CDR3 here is CASSLAKIRDRGIFGYTF. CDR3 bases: TGTGCCAGCAGCTTAGCGAAAATCCGGGACAGGGGCATCTTTGGCTACACCTTC.